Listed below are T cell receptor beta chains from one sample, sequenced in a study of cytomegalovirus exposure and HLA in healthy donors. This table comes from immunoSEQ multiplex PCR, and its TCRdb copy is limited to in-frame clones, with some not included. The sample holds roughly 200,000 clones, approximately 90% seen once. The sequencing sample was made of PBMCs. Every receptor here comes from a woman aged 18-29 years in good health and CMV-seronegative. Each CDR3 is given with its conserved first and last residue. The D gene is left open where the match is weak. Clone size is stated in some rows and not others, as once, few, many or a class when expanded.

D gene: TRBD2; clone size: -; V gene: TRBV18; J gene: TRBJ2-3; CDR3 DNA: TGTGCCAGCTCCGCTAGCGGGATATTTAGCACAGATACGCAGTATTTT; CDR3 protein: CASSASGIFSTDTQYF
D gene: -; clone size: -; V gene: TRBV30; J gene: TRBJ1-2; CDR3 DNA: TGTGCCTGGAGTATCGGTGGCTATGGCTACACCTTC; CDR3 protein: CAWSIGGYGYTF
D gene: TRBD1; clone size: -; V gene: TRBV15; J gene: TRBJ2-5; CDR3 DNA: TGTGCCACCAGCCGCAGACAGGGACAAGAGACCCAGTACTTC; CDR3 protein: CATSRRQGQETQYF
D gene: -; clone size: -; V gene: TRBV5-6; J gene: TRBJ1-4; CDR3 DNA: TGTGCCAGCAGCTTGGGGGGGCAGTCAAATGAAAAACTGTTTTTT; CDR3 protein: CASSLGGQSNEKLFF
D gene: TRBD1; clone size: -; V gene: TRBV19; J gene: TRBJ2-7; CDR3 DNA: TGTGCCAGTAGTATCCTACAGGGGGGCTCCTACGAGCAGTACTTC; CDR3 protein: CASSILQGGSYEQYF
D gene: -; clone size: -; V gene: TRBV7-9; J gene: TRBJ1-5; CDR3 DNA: TGTGCCAGCAGCTTACGAAGCGGGGATAGCAATCAGCCCCAGCATTTT; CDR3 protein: CASSLRSGDSNQPQHF
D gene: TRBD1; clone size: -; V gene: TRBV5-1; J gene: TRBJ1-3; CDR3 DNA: TGCGCCAGCAGCTTCAGACAGGGCTCCTCTGGAAACACCATATATTTT; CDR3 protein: CASSFRQGSSGNTIYF
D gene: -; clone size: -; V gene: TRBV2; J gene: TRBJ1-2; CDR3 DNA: TGTGCCAGCAGTGATTACGGCAGGGAAGGGTATGGCTACACCTTC; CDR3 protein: CASSDYGREGYGYTF
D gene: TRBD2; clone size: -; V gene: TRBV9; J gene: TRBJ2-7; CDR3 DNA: TGTGCCAGCAGCAACGGCGGGGGCTCCTACGAGCAGTACTTC; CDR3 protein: CASSNGGGSYEQYF
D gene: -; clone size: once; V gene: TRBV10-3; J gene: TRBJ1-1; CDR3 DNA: TGTGCCATCAGTCCTAGGCCACAGGGAGCGGACACTGAAGCTTTCTTT; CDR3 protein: CAISPRPQGADTEAFF
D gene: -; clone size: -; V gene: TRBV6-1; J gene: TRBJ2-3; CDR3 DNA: TGTGCCTCCCGAAGAGGATCGGCGGGCACAGATACGCAGTATTTT; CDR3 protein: CASRRGSAGTDTQYF
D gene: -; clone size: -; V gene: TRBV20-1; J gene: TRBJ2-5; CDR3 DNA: TGCAGTGCTAGAGTATCGGAGACCCAGTACTTC; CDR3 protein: CSARVSETQYF
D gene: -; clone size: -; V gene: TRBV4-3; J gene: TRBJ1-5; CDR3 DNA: TGCGCCAGCAGCCAAGATCTCACCGGGACATATAGCAATCAGCCCCAGCATTTT; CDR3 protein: CASSQDLTGTYSNQPQHF
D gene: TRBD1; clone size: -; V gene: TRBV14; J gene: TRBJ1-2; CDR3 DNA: TGTGCCAGCAGCCAAACCGGACAGGGGTTGAGCTATGGCTACACCTTC; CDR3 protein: CASSQTGQGLSYGYTF
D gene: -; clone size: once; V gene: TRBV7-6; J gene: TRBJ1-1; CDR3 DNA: TGTGCCAGCAGCTTCAGTCACGCGGGGAGTAACACTGAAGCTTTCTTT; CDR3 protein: CASSFSHAGSNTEAFF
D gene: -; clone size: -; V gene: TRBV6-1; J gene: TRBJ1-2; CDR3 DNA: TGTGCCAGCAGCGACCAGGGGACCGGTTGGGACTACACCTTC; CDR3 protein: CASSDQGTGWDYTF
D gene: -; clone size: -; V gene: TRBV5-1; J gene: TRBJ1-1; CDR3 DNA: TGCGCCAGCAGCTTGGATTTGGGGCCGAACACTGAAGCTTTCTTT; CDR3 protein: CASSLDLGPNTEAFF
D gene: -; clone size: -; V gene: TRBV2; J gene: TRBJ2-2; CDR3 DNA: TGTGCCAGCAGTGCCCAGTTTGGCGGCGGGGAGCTGTTTTTT; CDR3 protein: CASSAQFGGGELFF
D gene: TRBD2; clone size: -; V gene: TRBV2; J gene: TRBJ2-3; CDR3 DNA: TGTGCCAGCAGGGTAGCGGGGGGGGGCACAGATACGCAGTATTTT; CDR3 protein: CASRVAGGGTDTQYF
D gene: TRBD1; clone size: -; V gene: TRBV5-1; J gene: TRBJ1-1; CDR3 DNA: TGCGCCAGCAGCTTGGGGACAGGGGGCAGCGCAGCTTTCTTT; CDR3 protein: CASSLGTGGSAAFF
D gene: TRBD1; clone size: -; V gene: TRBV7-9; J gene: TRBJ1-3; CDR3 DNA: TGTTCCAGCAGCTTATACAGGGGGCGCGAGTCTGGAAACACCATATATTTT; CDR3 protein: CSSSLYRGRESGNTIYF
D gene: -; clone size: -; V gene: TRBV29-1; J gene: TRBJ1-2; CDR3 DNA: TGCAGCGTTGAAACAGGGAGGGGGGATGGCTACACCTTC; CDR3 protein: CSVETGRGDGYTF
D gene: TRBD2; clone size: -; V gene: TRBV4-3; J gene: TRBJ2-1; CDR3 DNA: TGCGCCAGCAGCCGATCTAGCGGATTCTCCTACAATGAGCAGTTCTTC; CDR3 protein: CASSRSSGFSYNEQFF
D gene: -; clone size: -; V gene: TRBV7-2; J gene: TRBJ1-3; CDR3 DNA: TGTGCCAGCAGCTTACGGGGAGGAAACACCATATATTTT; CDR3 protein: CASSLRGGNTIYF
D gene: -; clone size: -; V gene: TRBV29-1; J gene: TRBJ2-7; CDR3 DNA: TGCAGCGTTGGCGCGGGGTATGCGGCCTACGAGCAGTACTTC; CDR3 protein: CSVGAGYAAYEQYF
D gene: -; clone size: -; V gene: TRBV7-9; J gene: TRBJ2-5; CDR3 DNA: TGTGCCAGCAGCCCTTCCCAGACAGGTCTTAGCGAGACCCAGTACTTC; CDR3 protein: CASSPSQTGLSETQYF
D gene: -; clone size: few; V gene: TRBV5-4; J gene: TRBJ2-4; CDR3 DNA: TGTGCCAGCAGCTTGGCTCAGTCTAGGGGGTCAGCCAAAAACATTCAGTACTTC; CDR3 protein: CASSLAQSRGSAKNIQYF
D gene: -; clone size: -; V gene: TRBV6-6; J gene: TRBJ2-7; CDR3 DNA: TGTGCCAGCAGTTACTTACAGAGAGACTACGAGCAGTACTTC; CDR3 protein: CASSYLQRDYEQYF
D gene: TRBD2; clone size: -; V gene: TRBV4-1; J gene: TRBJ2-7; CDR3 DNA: TGCGCCAGCAGCCGAAACGGGGGGGTAACGGCCTTTCTCTCCACTATAAATTACGAGCAGTACTTC; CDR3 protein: CASSRNGGVTAFLSTINYEQYF
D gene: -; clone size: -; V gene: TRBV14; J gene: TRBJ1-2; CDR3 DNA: TGTGCCAGCAGCCAAGATAGGTTCCGGGAGGATTTTAATGGCTACACCTTC; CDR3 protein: CASSQDRFREDFNGYTF
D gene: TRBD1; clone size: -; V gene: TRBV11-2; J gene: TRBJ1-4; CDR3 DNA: TGTGCCAGCAGCTCACAGGGGACGGCTAGAGAAAAACTGTTTTTT; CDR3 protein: CASSSQGTAREKLFF
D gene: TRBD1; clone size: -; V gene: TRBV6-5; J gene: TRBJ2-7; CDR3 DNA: TGTGCCAGCAGTATCCGGACAGGGGGCTACGAGCAGTACTTC; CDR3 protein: CASSIRTGGYEQYF
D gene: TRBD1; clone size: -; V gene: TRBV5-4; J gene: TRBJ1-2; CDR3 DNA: TGTGCCAGCAGCCCGACAGGGGGCGCAGGCTACACCTTC; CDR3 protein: CASSPTGGAGYTF
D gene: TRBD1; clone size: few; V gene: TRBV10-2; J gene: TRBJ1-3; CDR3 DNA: TGCGCCAGCAGTGCGGGACAGGGGAGTACTGGAAACACCATATATTTT; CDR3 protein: CASSAGQGSTGNTIYF
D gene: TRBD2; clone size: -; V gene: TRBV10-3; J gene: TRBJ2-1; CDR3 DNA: TGTGCCATCAGTGAGCTAGCGGGAGAGTACGGTGAGCAGTTCTTC; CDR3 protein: CAISELAGEYGEQFF
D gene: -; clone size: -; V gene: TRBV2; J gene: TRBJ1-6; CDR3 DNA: TGTGCCAGCTCCGCCCGGGATTCACCCCTCCACTTT; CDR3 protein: CASSARDSPLHF
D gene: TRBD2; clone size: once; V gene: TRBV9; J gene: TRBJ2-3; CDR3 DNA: TGTGCCAGCAGCGTAGCCTGGAGGGAGGGGAGCACAGATACGCAGTATTTT; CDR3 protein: CASSVAWREGSTDTQYF
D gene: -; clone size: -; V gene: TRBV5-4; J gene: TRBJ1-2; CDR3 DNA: TGTGCCAGCAGTATATATGGGACATCCTATGGCTACACCTTC; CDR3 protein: CASSIYGTSYGYTF
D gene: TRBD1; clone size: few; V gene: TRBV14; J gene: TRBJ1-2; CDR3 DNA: TGTGCCAGCAGCCAAGCGACCACAGGGGTGTATGGCTACACCTTC; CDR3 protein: CASSQATTGVYGYTF
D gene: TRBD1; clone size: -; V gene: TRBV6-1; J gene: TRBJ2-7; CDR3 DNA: TGTGCCAGCAGTATGGAACAGGGGGCAAACTACGAGCAGTACTTC; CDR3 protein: CASSMEQGANYEQYF
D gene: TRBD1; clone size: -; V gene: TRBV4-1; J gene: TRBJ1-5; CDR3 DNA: TGCGCCAGCAAAGACAGGGACACCGGTCAGCCCCAGCATTTT; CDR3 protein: CASKDRDTGQPQHF